These 26 T cell receptor beta chains were all obtained from the same sample, sequenced in a study of cytomegalovirus exposure and HLA in healthy donors. This PCR relied on a set of 60 Vbeta primers and 13 Jbeta primers. Profiled with immunoSEQ multiplex PCR; TCRdb holds only in-frame clones, not every one. This sample has about 150,000 clones, with 55% to 85% found just once. Sequencing was done on a sample of PBMCs. These receptors all stem from a man aged 35-49 years in good health and CMV-seronegative.

The chain uses TRBV5-1 and TRBJ2-7, with 7 bases identical to TRBD2. Trimming cost V 0 bases and J 0 bases; bases outside gene matches: 12. Germline V gene sequence: CDR1 SGHRS, CDR2 YFSETQ. The CDR3 spans 18 residues. For the CDR3, the DNA is TGCGCCAGCAGCTTGGCAGCAGGTTTGAGCGGGGCCTCCTACGAGCAGTACTTC. This translates into CASSLAAGLSGASYEQYF.

This rearrangement joins TRBV10-3 to TRBJ2-7, with 7 bases matching TRBD2. CDR3 length: 13 amino acids. The V segment lost 7 bases and the J segment 2 bases; nucleotides outside the gene matches: 5. Germline assignment: CDR1 ENHRY and CDR2 SYGVKD. The CDR3: CAIKGAGPYEQYF. The CDR3 nucleotides are TGTGCCATCAAAGGAGCGGGACCCTACGAGCAGTACTTC.

The chain carries TRBV9 and TRBJ2-2; tentatively, D is TRBD2 (6 bases). The ends were cut back, 4 bases at V and 1 base at J, with 11 bases in the middle. From germline, CDR1 is SGDLS and CDR2 YYNGEE. The CDR3 has 15 amino acids. CDR3 DNA sequence: TGTGCCAGCAGCCCCTGGGACTTGAACACCGGGGAGCTGTTTTTT. It encodes CASSPWDLNTGELFF.

The CDR3 coding sequence is TGCGCCAGCAGTTACGACAGGGACACTGAAGCTTTCTTT. It is translated as CASSYDRDTEAFF. This sequence joins TRBV5-1 and TRBJ1-1, with TRBD1 matching over 7 bases. V lost 5 bases and J lost 3; bases outside the gene matches: 4. Germline V gene lookup returns CDR1 SGHRS and CDR2 YFSETQ. The CDR3 totals 13 residues.

This clone was seen a few times. The chain carries TRBV28 and TRBJ1-1, with 9 positions matching TRBD1. Trimming took 5 bases from V and 4 from J; bases not matched to a gene: 11. CDR1 and CDR2 from the germline V gene are MDHEN and SYDVKM. This CDR3 contains 16 residues. The CDR3 DNA follows: TGTGCCAGCAGTCCCAACCGTAGGGACAGGGCCACTGAAGCTTTCTTT. Residues: CASSPNRRDRATEAFF.

The chain combines TRBV9 with TRBJ2-5, with D perhaps matching TRBD1 (6 bases). Germline lookup yields CDR1 SGDLS and CDR2 YYNGEE. This CDR3 comprises 12 residues. The germline V and J ends were trimmed by 3 bases and 3 bases, with 6 bases remaining between them. CDR3 DNA: TGTGCCAGCAGCGACAGGGAAGAGACCCAGTACTTC. Encoded protein: CASSDREETQYF. Using reference TRBV9 and TRBJ2-5 for the parts outside the CDR3, the full variable domain is DSGVTQTPKHLITATGQRVTLRCSPRSGDLSVYWYQQSLDQGLQFLIQYYNGEERAKGNILERFSAQQFPDLHSELNLSSLELGDSALYFCASSDREETQYFGPGTRLLVL.

The rearrangement joins TRBV6-1 to TRBJ2-3; unclear D gene. The CDR3 covers 13 residues. Germline assignment: CDR1 MNHNS and CDR2 SASEGT. Trimming removed 6 bases from V and 0 bases from J, with 7 bases in between. The CDR3 loop reads CASRATSTDTQYF. CDR3 bases: TGTGCCAGCAGGGCGACTAGCACAGATACGCAGTATTTT.

This clone has just a few counts. The chain links TRBV19 to TRBJ1-1, with D perhaps TRBD1 (6 bases). Germline V gene sequence: CDR1 LNHDA, CDR2 SQIVND (reference sequence). Trimming took off 5 bases at V and 5 bases at J, with 12 bases between the two ends. This CDR3 is 13 amino acids long. This CDR3 reads CASSVLQGTEAFF. For the CDR3, the DNA is TGTGCCAGTAGTGTACTCCAGGGGACTGAAGCTTTCTTT.

The chain employs TRBV6-1 and TRBJ1-5, with D unclear. The V gene lost 8 bases and the J gene lost 3 bases, with 14 bases spanning the gap. The germline V gene has CDR1 MNHNS and CDR2 SASEGT. CDR3 size: 14 residues. The CDR3 sequence is CASERRGYNQPQHF. CDR3 coding DNA: TGTGCCAGCGAAAGGCGGGGTTACAATCAGCCCCAGCATTTT.

The J gene is TRBJ2-7, the V gene TRBV27; 7 bases match TRBD1. In germline, CDR1 is MNHEY, CDR2 SMNVEV (reference sequence). This CDR3 contains 11 residues. After removal of 6 bases from V and 5 bases from J, the junction contained 1 base not matched to a gene. The CDR3 DNA reads as TGTGCCAGCAGAGGGGGCCACGAGCAGTACTTC. Amino acid sequence: CASRGGHEQYF.

The V and J genes are TRBV30 and TRBJ2-5; D perhaps matches TRBD2 (6 bases). This CDR3 contains 12 residues. From germline, CDR1 is GTSNPN and CDR2 SVGIG (reference sequence). V gave up 2 bases and J gave up 11 bases, with 15 bases separating them. CDR3 sequence (DNA): TGTGCCTGGAGTCTGACTAGTGGGGAGCAGTACTTC. This encodes CAWSLTSGEQYF.

This clone was counted between two and nine times. Sequence at one end of the junction differs from germline and may be a read error. The V call is TRBV7-2, the J call TRBJ1-2; a weak D match, TRBD1 (6 bases). The CDR3 length is 16 residues. CDR1 SGHTA and CDR2 FQGNSA come from the germline V gene. The DNA for the CDR3 is TGTGCCAGCAGCTTAGGTCTCGGCAGGGGTCCGTATGGCTACCCCTTC. It translates to CASSLGLGRGPYGYPF.

This clone was counted a few times. The V and J genes are TRBV2 and TRBJ1-5; D possibly corresponds to TRBD1 (6 bases). The CDR3 covers 15 residues. V lost 1 base and J 4 bases, leaving 11 bases between the germline ends. The germline CDR1 and CDR2 sequences are SNHLY and FYNNEI. CDR3 protein: CASSEEGGGNQPQHF. Here the CDR3 DNA reads TGTGCCAGCAGTGAAGAGGGAGGGGGTAATCAGCCCCAGCATTTT.

A note on this clone: A junction boundary mismatches the germline segment, possibly from a read error. The V and J genes are TRBV28 and TRBJ2-7, with TRBD2 matching 8 bases. The germline V gene encodes CDR1 MDHEN and CDR2 SYDVKM. The length of the CDR3 is 16 residues. The CDR3 DNA reads as TGTGCCAGCAGTTTATTTTACGGGAGGGAATCCTCCGAGCAGTACTTC. This encodes CASSLFYGRESSEQYF.

The chain combines TRBV7-9 with TRBJ2-3; D gene unclear. V was cut by 4 bases and J by 0 bases, with 2 bases left in between. CDR1 is SEHNR and CDR2 is FQNEAQ in the germline V gene (reference sequence). The CDR3 length is 12 residues. The CDR3 nucleotides read TGTGCCAGCAGCTCTAGCACAGATACGCAGTATTTT. Translating gives CASSSSTDTQYF. The entire variable domain, with the rest obtained from reference TRBV7-9 and TRBJ2-3, is as follows: DTGVSQNPRHKITKRGQNVTFRCDPISEHNRLYWYRQTLGQGPEFLTYFQNEAQLEKSRLLSDRFSAERPKGSFSTLEIQRTEQGDSAMYLCASSSSTDTQYFGPGTRLTVL.

This chain joins TRBV30 and TRBJ1-5; weak D call: TRBD1 (5 bases). V was shortened by 3 bases and J by 6 bases, with 15 bases between the two germline ends. This CDR3 spans 14 amino acids. Germline V gene lookup returns CDR1 GTSNPN and CDR2 SVGIG (reference sequence). DNA of the CDR3: TGTGCCTGGAGATCCGGCAGGGCTGGTCAGCCCCAGCATTTT. Its translation: CAWRSGRAGQPQHF.

The chain combines TRBV30 with TRBJ1-2, with TRBD1 matching over 7 bases. Germline CDR1 is GTSNPN and CDR2 is SVGIG (reference sequence). V shed 8 bases, J shed 5 bases, and the junction held 11 bases outside the gene matches. The CDR3 spans 13 residues. CDR3 residues: CAAGRDRPYGYTF. In DNA form, the CDR3 reads TGTGCCGCGGGTCGGGACAGACCTTATGGCTACACCTTC.

Only a few counts were recorded for this clone. This chain joins TRBV9 and TRBJ2-7; 7 bases line up with TRBD2. The CDR3 loop spans 15 amino acids. V shed 3 bases and J 0 bases; nucleotides not matched to a gene: 6. Germline CDR1 SGDLS, CDR2 YYNGEE. CDR3 sequence: CASSAGLVTSYEQYF. CDR3 nucleotide sequence: TGTGCCAGCAGCGCAGGACTAGTCACCTCCTACGAGCAGTACTTC.

This clone was recorded a few times. The chain has TRBV7-3 and TRBJ1-3, with TRBD1 as a possible D gene (5 bases). This CDR3 has 14 residues. Germline V gene lookup returns CDR1 SGHTA and CDR2 FQGTGA. The V gene lost 5 bases and the J gene lost 3 bases, with 11 bases spanning the gap. CDR3 sequence (DNA): TGTGCCAGCAGCGCCGGACAACTTGGAAACACCATATATTTT. Its protein is CASSAGQLGNTIYF.

The CDR3 DNA reads TGTGCCAGCAGCGCAGAAGGGACTAGCGGGTACGAGCAGTACTTC. Translated: CASSAEGTSGYEQYF. The chain has TRBV9 and TRBJ2-7, with 12 bases matching TRBD2. CDR1 and CDR2 (germline): SGDLS, YYNGEE. J lost 4 bases, V lost 3 bases, and 5 bases had no gene match. This CDR3 has 15 residues.

This chain links TRBV7-2 with TRBJ2-5; 9 nucleotides line up with TRBD1. CDR1 SGHTA and CDR2 FQGNSA come from the germline V gene. This CDR3 region has 14 residues. The V segment lost 1 base and the J segment 7 bases; nucleotides outside the gene matches: 4. The CDR3, as DNA: TGTGCCAGCAGCTTAGTGGGACAGGGAGGGACCCAGTACTTC. Translating it yields CASSLVGQGGTQYF. The variable domain in full, completed from reference TRBV7-2 and TRBJ2-5, reads GAGVSQSPSNKVTEKGKDVELRCDPISGHTALYWYRQSLGQGLEFLIYFQGNSAPDKSGLPSDRFSAERTGGSVSTLTIQRTQQEDSAVYLCASSLVGQGGTQYFGPGTRLLVL.

This chain connects TRBV6-6 to TRBJ1-1; D perhaps matches TRBD1 (6 bases). CDR3 size: 13 residues. Germline CDR1 MNHNY, CDR2 SVGAGI (reference sequence). The ends were cut back, 5 bases at V and 4 bases at J, with 11 bases in the middle. Here the CDR3 DNA reads TGTGCCAGCAGTCTACAACAGGGCACTGAAGCTTTCTTT. Its translation: CASSLQQGTEAFF.

The V and J genes are TRBV29-1 and TRBJ2-1, with TRBD2 matching 8 bases. Germline CDR1 and CDR2: SQVTM and ANQGSEA. The CDR3 has 14 residues. Losses at the gene ends were 3 bases for V and 3 bases for J; bases not matched to a gene: 4. For the CDR3, the DNA is TGCAGCGTTGACGGCGGGGGGAACTACAATGAGCAGTTCTTC. Translating gives CSVDGGGNYNEQFF.

This clone came up a few times. CDR3 residues: CASRAGTSGYEQYF. The DNA for the CDR3 is TGTGCCAGCAGGGCCGGGACTAGCGGCTACGAGCAGTACTTC. J is TRBJ2-7 and V is TRBV2; TRBD2 matches 11 bases. Germline V gives CDR1 SNHLY, CDR2 FYNNEI. Trimming cost V 6 bases and J 3 bases; bases outside gene matches: 4. The CDR3 covers 14 residues.

CDR3 sequence: CASSVGGTGGLNEQFF. CDR3 bases: TGTGCCAGCAGCGTAGGAGGGACAGGGGGCTTGAATGAGCAGTTCTTC. The chain carries TRBV9 and TRBJ2-1; 12 bases line up with TRBD1. The CDR3 has 16 amino acids. The V and J ends lost 0 bases and 7 bases, in that order; junction bases with no gene match: 5. Germline V lookup: CDR1 SGDLS, CDR2 YYNGEE. Full variable domain (remainder filled in from reference TRBV9 and TRBJ2-1): DSGVTQTPKHLITATGQRVTLRCSPRSGDLSVYWYQQSLDQGLQFLIQYYNGEERAKGNILERFSAQQFPDLHSELNLSSLELGDSALYFCASSVGGTGGLNEQFFGPGTRLTVL.

The genes are TRBV7-9 and TRBJ2-2; 11 bases map to TRBD2. V was clipped by 11 bases and J by 5 bases; unmatched bases: 7. The length of the CDR3 is 14 residues. The V gene's germline CDR1 is SEHNR and CDR2 FQNEAQ (reference sequence). CDR3 DNA: TGTGCCGGCGGACTAGCGGGTTCGACCGGGGAGCTGTTTTTT. Amino acids: CAGGLAGSTGELFF.